Detailed here is one T cell receptor beta chain. The data derive from a study of shared clonotypes between healthy human individuals. Naive-designated CD8 cells lacked CD45RO, were positively enriched for CCR7, and omitted terminally differentiated effector memory CD45RA+ cells. All donors qualified as healthy HIV-negative adults and had experienced no recent acute infections or vaccinations. The input for sorted-subset replicate PCRs was 200 to 250 ng DNA, about 30,000 T cell genomes. Produced via immunoSEQ multiplex PCR; TCRdb's table is partial and in-frame only. The table shows millions of clones, with roughly 95% occurring only once. Germline CDR1 and CDR2: SGHRS and YFSETQ. V gave up 4 bases and J gave up 4 bases; unmatched junction bases: 2. This CDR3 is built from 15 residues.

The TCR was taken from a man between 18 and 35 years old in good health. The chain recombines TRBV5-1 with TRBJ2-1; 13 bases align to TRBD2. Source material: naive CD8+ T cells sorted from blood. The CDR3 sequence: CASSLTSGGYNEQFF. CDR3 nucleotides: TGCGCCAGCAGCCTGACTAGCGGGGGGTACAATGAGCAGTTCTTC.